This entry concerns a single T cell receptor (beta chain). Its matching antigen is unknown. The data stem from a study of cytomegalovirus exposure and HLA in healthy donors. Study-level results: In a later analysis, TCR association rates varied by HLA locus: DRB1 most, HLA-C fewest.

Primers for the PCR totalled 60 Vbeta and 13 Jbeta. Profiled with immunoSEQ multiplex PCR; TCRdb holds only in-frame clones, not every one. The sample yields some 150,000 clones, about four fifths seen once. This CDR3 comprises 14 residues. The V gene's germline CDR1 is SQVTM and CDR2 ANQGSEA. The V segment lost 0 bases and the J segment 2 bases; nucleotides outside the gene matches: 4. The TCR sequence derives from a man aged 25 to 40 in good health and CMV-seronegative. Sequenced material: PBMCs. J is TRBJ2-7 and V is TRBV29-1, with TRBD1 matching over 7 bases. For the CDR3, the DNA is TGCAGCGTTGAAGACGGTCAGGGGGCCTACGAGCAGTACTTC. Translation: CSVEDGQGAYEQYF.